This T cell receptor (beta chain) was recorded in a study of T cells in Graves' hyperthyroidism and ophthalmopathy. On the basis of clinical symptoms, serum thyroxine and TRAb, thyroid ultrasound and orbital computed tomography, diagnoses were made. CDR1 is LNHNV, CDR2 YYDKDF, per germline (reference sequence). The CDR3 contains 14 residues. V was shortened by 0 bases and J by 8 bases, with 13 bases between the two germline ends. Authors of the study amplified TCR beta CDR3 regions from RNA transcripts. First-round RT-PCR of the TCR CDR3 relied on the HTBI primer set. TCRdb independently ran MiXCR on the multiplex PCR reads; one entry per CDR3 protein. The sample gives around 420,000 distinct CDR3 sequences, around a sixth of which show up once; approximately 14% is in the top ten.

Sequences were obtained from blood. This receptor was identified in a woman under 30 with Graves' hyperthyroidism. The chain uses TRBV15 and TRBJ1-1; D gene unclear. DNA of the CDR3: TGTGCCACCAGCAGAGATCATTTCTTGGAAGAAGCTTTCTTT. Translating gives CATSRDHFLEEAFF.